This is a list of T cell receptor beta chains from one sample in a study of blood T cells in healthy people across ages. TCRdb processed the 5' RACE reads anew with MiXCR; each CDR3 protein has one entry. The table has about 720,000 distinct CDR3 sequences, around 25% seen once. These same records also appear under a second study, on T cells of mothers and their children.

The sequenced sample consisted of blood. The receptors were gathered from a boy younger than 18 in good health. CDR3s include the opening cysteine and the closing phenylalanine or tryptophan. The D gene is left open where the match is weak. Rows may omit the clone size; those that give it use once, few, many or a size class.

TRBV20-1	TRBJ2-3	15	-	-	CSADDAVVSTDTQYF	TGCAGTGCCGACGACGCGGTAGTTAGCACAGATACGCAGTATTTT
TRBV4-1	TRBJ2-5	17	-	few	CASSQDQGLSGKETQYF	TGCGCCAGCAGCCAAGATCAGGGCTTATCGGGGAAAGAGACCCAGTACTTC
TRBV29-1	TRBJ2-7	12	TRBD2	few	CSVVAGVHEQYF	TGCAGCGTTGTAGCGGGAGTTCACGAGCAGTACTTC
TRBV6-4	TRBJ2-1	14	-	-	CASSDSAGAGEQFF	TGTGCCAGCAGTGACTCGGCGGGGGCGGGCGAGCAGTTCTTC
TRBV3-1	TRBJ2-7	15	-	-	CASSQVIGSPNEQYF	TGTGCCAGCAGCCAAGTTATTGGCAGCCCTAACGAGCAGTACTTC
TRBV7-2	TRBJ2-5	14	TRBD2	few	CASTISGRGETQYF	TGTGCCAGCACCATTAGCGGGAGAGGAGAGACCCAGTACTTC
TRBV12-3/TRBV12-4	TRBJ1-1	12	-	-	CASSLRAPEAFF	TGTGCCAGCAGTTTGCGGGCTCCTGAAGCTTTCTTT
TRBV5-1	TRBJ2-3	17	-	-	CASSFTGFTRGTDTQYF	TGCGCCAGCAGCTTTACAGGTTTCACCCGTGGCACAGATACGCAGTATTTT
TRBV2	TRBJ2-7	15	TRBD2	-	CASSEERGGDYEQYF	TGTGCCAGCAGTGAAGAACGGGGGGGCGACTACGAGCAGTACTTC
TRBV28	TRBJ2-1	10	-	-	CASKRLGTFF	TGTGCCAGTAAGCGACTAGGGACGTTCTTC
TRBV7-2	TRBJ2-1	14	-	many	CASSLKVPFNEQFF	TGTGCCAGCAGCTTAAAAGTACCCTTCAATGAGCAGTTCTTC
TRBV7-9	TRBJ2-5	15	TRBD1	-	CASSLRDRKVETQYF	TGTGCCAGCAGCTTAAGGGACAGGAAGGTAGAGACCCAGTACTTC
TRBV25-1	TRBJ1-2	15	-	-	CASSGTELGEGGYTF	TGTGCCAGCAGTGGAACTGAGTTGGGGGAAGGTGGCTACACCTTC
TRBV7-9	TRBJ2-7	14	-	-	CASSIGQYSYEQYF	TGTGCCAGCAGCATCGGACAGTACTCCTACGAGCAGTACTTC
TRBV7-2	TRBJ1-1	16	TRBD1	-	CASSSGQGSWGTEAFF	TGTGCCAGCAGCTCGGGACAGGGGTCTTGGGGCACTGAAGCTTTCTTT
TRBV12-3/TRBV12-4	TRBJ1-2	13	TRBD1	-	CASSYGQGHGYTF	TGTGCCAGCAGTTACGGACAGGGCCATGGCTACACCTTC
TRBV29-1	TRBJ2-5	16	TRBD2	many	CSGRGLAGAPGETQYF	TGCAGCGGACGGGGACTAGCGGGAGCCCCTGGGGAGACCCAGTACTTC
TRBV7-8	TRBJ2-7	17	-	few	CASSLAGQTTYPYEQYF	TGTGCCAGCAGCTTAGCGGGCCAGACTACGTACCCATACGAGCAGTACTTC
TRBV7-2	TRBJ2-7	15	TRBD1	few	CASSYVPGQGDEQYF	TGTGCCAGCAGTTATGTACCGGGACAGGGGGACGAGCAGTACTTC
TRBV18	TRBJ2-1	13	-	-	CASSDGTAREQFF	TGTGCCAGCTCAGACGGGACGGCCCGGGAGCAGTTCTTC
TRBV18	TRBJ2-3	15	-	-	CASSPLDTFTDTQYF	TGTGCCAGCTCACCACTTGACACGTTCACAGATACGCAGTATTTT
TRBV28	TRBJ2-6	16	-	-	CASSFRGNPGANVLTF	TGTGCCAGCAGTTTTCGGGGAAACCCTGGGGCCAACGTCCTGACTTTC
TRBV19	TRBJ2-7	16	TRBD1	-	CASRTRPGQGAYEQYF	TGTGCCAGTAGAACGAGACCGGGACAGGGGGCTTACGAGCAGTACTTC
TRBV6-6	TRBJ2-1	16	TRBD2	-	CASRPDLGGGAFEQFF	TGTGCCAGCAGGCCCGACTTGGGCGGGGGGGCCTTTGAGCAGTTCTTC
TRBV20-1	TRBJ2-7	15	-	few	CSARPTRGGAYEQYF	TGCAGTGCTAGACCCACAAGGGGGGGAGCCTACGAGCAGTACTTC
TRBV29-1	TRBJ1-1	13	-	few	CSFEGDLNTEAFF	TGCAGCTTTGAGGGGGACTTGAACACTGAAGCTTTCTTT
TRBV28	TRBJ2-7	14	-	few	CASRTPGLLYEQYF	TGTGCCAGCAGAACTCCGGGACTTCTCTACGAGCAGTACTTC
TRBV9	TRBJ2-1	17	-	-	CASSVFGGRAAYNEQFF	TGTGCCAGCAGCGTGTTCGGTGGACGAGCGGCATACAATGAGCAGTTCTTC
TRBV4-2	TRBJ1-1	19	-	few	CASSQDGRGARGTNTEAFF	TGTGCCAGCAGCCAAGACGGTAGGGGTGCCAGGGGCACGAACACTGAAGCTTTCTTT
TRBV5-1	TRBJ2-3	15	-	-	CASAGGGGGGDTQYF	TGCGCCAGCGCTGGTGGCGGTGGAGGAGGAGATACGCAGTATTTT
TRBV28	TRBJ2-7	15	-	-	CASSSPGGSSYEQYF	TGTGCCAGCAGTTCCCCAGGAGGGAGCTCCTACGAGCAGTACTTC
TRBV7-6	TRBJ2-7	14	-	-	CASSFTDREGPQYF	TGTGCCAGCAGCTTCACCGACAGGGAGGGGCCGCAGTACTTC
TRBV12-3/TRBV12-4	TRBJ2-5	13	-	-	CASSPLNRETQYF	TGTGCCAGCAGCCCCCTGAACAGGGAGACCCAGTACTTC
TRBV28	TRBJ1-5	15	-	-	CASRSQGEGNQPQHF	TGTGCCAGCAGGTCACAGGGAGAGGGCAATCAGCCCCAGCATTTT
TRBV12-3/TRBV12-4	TRBJ2-7	12	-	-	CASTQENYEQYF	TGTGCCAGCACTCAAGAGAACTACGAGCAGTACTTC
TRBV20-1	TRBJ2-7	12	-	-	CSASRGIDEQYF	TGCAGTGCTAGTCGTGGGATCGACGAGCAGTACTTC